The T cell receptor (beta chain) described here comes from a study of blood T cell repertoires in COVID-19. Across the whole study: Acute-phase and convalescent COVID-19 samples originated in the United States, Italy and Spain. Sample material is recorded as cDNA or gDNA derived from T cells, B-cell-depleted T cells, or PBMCs.

This CDR3 comprises 19 residues. V was pared by 5 bases and J by 3 bases, with 21 bases of the junction left unmatched. Germline V lookup: CDR1 SNHLY, CDR2 FYNNEI. This table comes from immunoSEQ multiplex PCR, and its TCRdb copy is limited to in-frame clones, with some not included. The data hold some 500,000 clones, with approximately 88% observed a single time. Participant age was about 18 to 89 years, and participants resided in 20 to 30 US areas. Cohort 3 recovered donors had two negative PCRs, clearance, or symptom resolution. The V gene is TRBV2, the J gene TRBJ2-7; 8 positions match TRBD1. The sample comprised PBMCs or T cells enriched from blood (not recorded which). This receptor was obtained from a woman in her thirties or forties who had recovered from COVID-19. The CDR3: CASSSVSGQAGPSYYEQYF. Written as DNA, the CDR3 is TGTGCCAGCAGTTCCGTATCGGGACAGGCGGGTCCCTCCTACTACGAGCAGTACTTC.